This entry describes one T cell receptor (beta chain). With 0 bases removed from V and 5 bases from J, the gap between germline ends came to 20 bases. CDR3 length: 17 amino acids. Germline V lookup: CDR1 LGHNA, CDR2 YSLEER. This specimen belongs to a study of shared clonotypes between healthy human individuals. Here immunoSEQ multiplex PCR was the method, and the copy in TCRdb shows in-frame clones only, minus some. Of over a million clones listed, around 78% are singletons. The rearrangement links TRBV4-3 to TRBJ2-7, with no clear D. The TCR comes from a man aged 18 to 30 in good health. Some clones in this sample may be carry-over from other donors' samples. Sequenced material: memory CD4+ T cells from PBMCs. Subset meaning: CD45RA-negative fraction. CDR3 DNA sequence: TGCGCCAGCAGCCAAGATCTTTCCGGGCGCCCGTCGGACGAGCAGTACTTC. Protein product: CASSQDLSGRPSDEQYF.